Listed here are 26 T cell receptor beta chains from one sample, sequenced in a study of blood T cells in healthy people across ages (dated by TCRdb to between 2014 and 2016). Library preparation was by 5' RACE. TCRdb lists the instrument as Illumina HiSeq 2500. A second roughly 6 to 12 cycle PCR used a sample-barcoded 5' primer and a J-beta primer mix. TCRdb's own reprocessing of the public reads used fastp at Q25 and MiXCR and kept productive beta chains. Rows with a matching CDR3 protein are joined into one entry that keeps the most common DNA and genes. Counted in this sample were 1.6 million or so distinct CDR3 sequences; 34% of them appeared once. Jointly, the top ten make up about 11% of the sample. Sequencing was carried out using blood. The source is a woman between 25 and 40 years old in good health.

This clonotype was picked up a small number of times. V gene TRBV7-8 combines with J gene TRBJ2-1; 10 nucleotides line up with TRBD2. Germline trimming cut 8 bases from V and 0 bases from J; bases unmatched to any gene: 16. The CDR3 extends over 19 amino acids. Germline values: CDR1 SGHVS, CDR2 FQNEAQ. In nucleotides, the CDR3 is TGTGCCAGCTCTCCCGGGGCTAGCGGGGGCCTCGTCTCCTACAATGAGCAGTTCTTC. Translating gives CASSPGASGGLVSYNEQFF.

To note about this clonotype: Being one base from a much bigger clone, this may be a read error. CDR3 loop: CASRGVVGANVLTF. The CDR3 DNA is TGTGCCAGCAGGGGGGTGGTGGGGGCCAACGTCCTGACTTTC. The chain uses TRBV2 and TRBJ2-6, with D perhaps assigned TRBD1 or TRBD2 (5 bases each). V was clipped by 6 bases and J by 4 bases, with 10 bases between them. CDR3 length: 14 residues. In germline, CDR1 is SNHLY, CDR2 FYNNEI.

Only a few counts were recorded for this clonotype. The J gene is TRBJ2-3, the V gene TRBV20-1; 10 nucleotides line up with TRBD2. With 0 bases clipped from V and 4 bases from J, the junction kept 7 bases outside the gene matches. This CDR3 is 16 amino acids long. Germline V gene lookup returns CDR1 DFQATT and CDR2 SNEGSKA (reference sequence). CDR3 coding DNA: TGCAGTGCTAGAGATAAAGCTAGCGGGAGTCCAGATACGCAGTATTTT. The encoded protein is CSARDKASGSPDTQYF.

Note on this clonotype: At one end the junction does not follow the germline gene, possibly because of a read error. CDR3 protein: CSSSYGGTATYEQYF. The CDR3 DNA reads TGTTCCAGCAGTTACGGGGGGACGGCGACCTACGAGCAGTACTTC. The chain uses TRBV27 and TRBJ2-7; TRBD2 agrees at 7 bases. Germline V gives CDR1 MNHEY, CDR2 SMNVEV (reference sequence). CDR3 length equals 15 residues.

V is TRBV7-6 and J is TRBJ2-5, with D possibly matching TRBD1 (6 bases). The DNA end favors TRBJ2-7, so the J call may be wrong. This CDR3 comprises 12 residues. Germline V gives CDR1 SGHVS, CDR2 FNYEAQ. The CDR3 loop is CASSEGEHEQYF. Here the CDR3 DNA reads TGTGCCAGCAGCGAGGGGGAGCACGAGCAGTACTTC.

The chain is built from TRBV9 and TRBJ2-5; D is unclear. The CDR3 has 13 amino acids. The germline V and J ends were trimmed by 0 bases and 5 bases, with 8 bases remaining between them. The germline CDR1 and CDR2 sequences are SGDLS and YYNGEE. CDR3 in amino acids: CASSVGPAETQYF. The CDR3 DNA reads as TGTGCCAGCAGCGTAGGACCCGCGGAGACCCAGTACTTC.

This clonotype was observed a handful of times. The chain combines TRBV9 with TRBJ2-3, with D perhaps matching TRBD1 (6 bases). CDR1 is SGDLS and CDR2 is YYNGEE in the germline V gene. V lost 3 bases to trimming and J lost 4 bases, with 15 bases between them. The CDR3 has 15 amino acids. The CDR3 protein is CASSGAVKGADTQYF. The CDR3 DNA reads TGTGCCAGCAGCGGGGCCGTCAAGGGGGCAGATACGCAGTATTTT.

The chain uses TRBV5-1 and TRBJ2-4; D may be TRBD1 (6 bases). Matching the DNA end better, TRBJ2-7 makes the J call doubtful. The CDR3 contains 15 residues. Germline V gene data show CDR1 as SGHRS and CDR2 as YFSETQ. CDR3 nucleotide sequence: TGCGCCAGCAGCCAGGGGCCGACAGTTCCTAACGAGCAGTACTTC. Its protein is CASSQGPTVPNEQYF.

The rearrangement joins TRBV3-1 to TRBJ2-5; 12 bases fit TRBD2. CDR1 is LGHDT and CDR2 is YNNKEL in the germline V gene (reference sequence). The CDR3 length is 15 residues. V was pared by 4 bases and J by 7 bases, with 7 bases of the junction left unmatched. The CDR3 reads CASSRGTSGLGTQYF. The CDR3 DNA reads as TGTGCCAGCAGCCGCGGGACTAGCGGGCTTGGGACCCAGTACTTC.

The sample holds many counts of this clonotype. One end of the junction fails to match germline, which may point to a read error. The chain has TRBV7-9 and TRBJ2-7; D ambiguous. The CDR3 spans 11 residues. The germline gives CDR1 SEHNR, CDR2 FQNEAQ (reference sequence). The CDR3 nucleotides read TGCGCCAGCAGCAGCGTGGGCGAGCAGTACTTC. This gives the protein CASSSVGEQYF.

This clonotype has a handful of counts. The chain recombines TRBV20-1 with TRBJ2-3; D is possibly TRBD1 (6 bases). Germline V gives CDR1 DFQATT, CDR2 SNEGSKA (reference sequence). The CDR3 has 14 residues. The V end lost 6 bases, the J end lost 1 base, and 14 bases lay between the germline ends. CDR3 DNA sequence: TGCAGTGCCCTGCCAGGGGTTGGCACAGATACGCAGTATTTT. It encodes CSALPGVGTDTQYF.

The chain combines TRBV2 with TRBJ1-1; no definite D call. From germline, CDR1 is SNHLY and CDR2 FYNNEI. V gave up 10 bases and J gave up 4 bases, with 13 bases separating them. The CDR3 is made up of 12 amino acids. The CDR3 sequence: CANGPWGTEAFF. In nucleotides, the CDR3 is TGTGCCAATGGCCCATGGGGCACTGAAGCTTTCTTT.

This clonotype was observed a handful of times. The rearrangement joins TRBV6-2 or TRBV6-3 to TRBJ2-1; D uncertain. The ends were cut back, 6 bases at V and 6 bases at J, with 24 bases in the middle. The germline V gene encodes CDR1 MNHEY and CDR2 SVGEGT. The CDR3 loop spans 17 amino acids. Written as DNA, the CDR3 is TGTGCCAGCAGCTCAAGGTTAGGCGCCACGCCGGGCAATGAGCAGTTCTTC. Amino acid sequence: CASSSRLGATPGNEQFF.

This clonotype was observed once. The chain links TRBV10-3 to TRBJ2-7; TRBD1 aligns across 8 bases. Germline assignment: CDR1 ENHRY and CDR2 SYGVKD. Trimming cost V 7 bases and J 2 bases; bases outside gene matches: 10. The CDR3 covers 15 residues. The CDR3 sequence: CAITAGGGTPYEQYF. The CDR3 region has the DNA TGTGCCATCACCGCAGGGGGCGGAACCCCCTACGAGCAGTACTTC.

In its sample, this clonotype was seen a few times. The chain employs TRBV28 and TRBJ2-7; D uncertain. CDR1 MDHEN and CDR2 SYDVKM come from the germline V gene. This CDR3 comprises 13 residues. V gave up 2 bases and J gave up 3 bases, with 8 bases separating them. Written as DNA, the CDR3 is TGTGCCAGCAGTTTAAACAGCTTCTACGAGCAGTACTTC. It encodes CASSLNSFYEQYF.

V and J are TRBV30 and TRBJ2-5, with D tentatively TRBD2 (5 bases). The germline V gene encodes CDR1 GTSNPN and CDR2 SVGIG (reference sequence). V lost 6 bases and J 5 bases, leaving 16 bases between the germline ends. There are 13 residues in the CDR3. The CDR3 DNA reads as TGTGCCTGTAAACTAGGGCCCGGGGAGACCCAGTACTTC. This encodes CACKLGPGETQYF.

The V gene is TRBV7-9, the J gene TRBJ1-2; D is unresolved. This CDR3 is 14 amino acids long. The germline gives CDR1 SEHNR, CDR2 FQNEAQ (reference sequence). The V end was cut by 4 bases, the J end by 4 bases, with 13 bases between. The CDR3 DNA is TGTGCCAGCAGCTCGGTAGAGGGAAGCTATGGCTACACCTTC. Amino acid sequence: CASSSVEGSYGYTF.

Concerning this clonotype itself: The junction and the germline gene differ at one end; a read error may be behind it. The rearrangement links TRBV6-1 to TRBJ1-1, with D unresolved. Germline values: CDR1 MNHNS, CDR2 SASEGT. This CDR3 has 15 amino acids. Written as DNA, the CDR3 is TGTGCCAGCAGTGAAGGGGGAGGGAGGGCCGATGAAGGTTTCTTT. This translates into CASSEGGGRADEGFF.

The CDR3 reads CASSAGAGTDTQYF. The CDR3 coding sequence is TGTGCCAGCAGTGCAGGGGCCGGCACAGATACGCAGTATTTT. The rearrangement links TRBV5-6 to TRBJ2-3; weak D call: TRBD1 (6 bases). The V end lost 5 bases, the J end lost 1 base, and 11 bases lay between the germline ends. Germline values: CDR1 SGHDT, CDR2 YYEEEE. The CDR3 covers 14 residues. The variable domain in full, completed from reference TRBV5-6 and TRBJ2-3, reads DAGVTQSPTHLIKTRGQQVTLRCSPKSGHDTVSWYQQALGQGPQFIFQYYEEEERQRGNFPDRFSGHQFPNYSSELNVNALLLGDSALYLCASSAGAGTDTQYFGPGTRLTVL.

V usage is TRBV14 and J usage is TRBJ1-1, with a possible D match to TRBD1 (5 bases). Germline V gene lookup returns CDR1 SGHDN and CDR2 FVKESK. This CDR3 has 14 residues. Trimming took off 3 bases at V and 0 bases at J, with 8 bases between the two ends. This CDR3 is CASSQQGMNTEAFF. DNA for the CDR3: TGTGCCAGCAGCCAGCAGGGTATGAACACTGAAGCTTTCTTT.

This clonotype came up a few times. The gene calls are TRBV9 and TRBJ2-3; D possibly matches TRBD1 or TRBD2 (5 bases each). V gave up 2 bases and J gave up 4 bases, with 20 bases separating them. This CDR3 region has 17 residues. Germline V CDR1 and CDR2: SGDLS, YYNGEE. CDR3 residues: CASSVRVATLGADTQYF. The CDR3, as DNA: TGTGCCAGCAGCGTCAGGGTAGCGACCCTGGGGGCAGATACGCAGTATTTT.

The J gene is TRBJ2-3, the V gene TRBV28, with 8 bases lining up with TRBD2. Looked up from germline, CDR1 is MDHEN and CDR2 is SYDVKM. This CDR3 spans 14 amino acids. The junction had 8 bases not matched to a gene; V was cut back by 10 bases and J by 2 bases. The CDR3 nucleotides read TGTGCCACCCGGACTAGCTCTTACACAGATACGCAGTATTTT. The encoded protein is CATRTSSYTDTQYF. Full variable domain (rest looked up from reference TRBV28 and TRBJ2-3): DVKVTQSSRYLVKRTGEKVFLECVQDMDHENMFWYRQDPGLGLRLIYFSYDVKMKEKGDIPEGYSVSREKKERFSLILESASTNQTSMYLCATRTSSYTDTQYFGPGTRLTVL.

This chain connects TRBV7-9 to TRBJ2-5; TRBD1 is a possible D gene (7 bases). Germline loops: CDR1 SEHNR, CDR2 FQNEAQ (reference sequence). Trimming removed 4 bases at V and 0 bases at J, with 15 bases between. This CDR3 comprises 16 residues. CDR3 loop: CASSSVTGRYQETQYF. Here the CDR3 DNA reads TGTGCCAGCAGCTCAGTGACAGGGAGGTACCAAGAGACCCAGTACTTC.

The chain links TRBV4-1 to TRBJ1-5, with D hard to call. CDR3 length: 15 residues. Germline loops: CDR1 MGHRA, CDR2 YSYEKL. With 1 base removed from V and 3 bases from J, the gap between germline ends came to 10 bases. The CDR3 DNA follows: TGCGCCAGCAGCCAAGGTCAGGCAAACAATCAGCCCCAGCATTTT. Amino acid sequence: CASSQGQANNQPQHF.

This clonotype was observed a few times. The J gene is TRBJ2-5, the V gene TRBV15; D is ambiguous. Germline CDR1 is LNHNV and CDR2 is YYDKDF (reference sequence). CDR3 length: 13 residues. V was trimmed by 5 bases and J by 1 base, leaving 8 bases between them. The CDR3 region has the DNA TGTGCCACCAGCCTCGGTCCCCAAGAGACCCAGTACTTC. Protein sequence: CATSLGPQETQYF.

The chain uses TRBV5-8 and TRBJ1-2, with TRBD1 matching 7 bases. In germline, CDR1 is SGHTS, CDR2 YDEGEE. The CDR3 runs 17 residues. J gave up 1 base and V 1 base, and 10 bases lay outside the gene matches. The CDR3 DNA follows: TGTGCCAGCAGCTTGCTAGGAGGGACAGTGATTAACTATGGCTACACCTTC. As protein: CASSLLGGTVINYGYTF.